This T cell receptor beta chain originates from a study of blood T cell repertoires in COVID-19. Sequencing was performed with immunoSEQ multiplex PCR; in TCRdb, only in-frame clones are kept and a portion is missing. Seen here are some 260,000 clones, about 85% observed once, and the top ten hold just under 6.5%. Per germline, CDR1 SGHTA and CDR2 FQGTGA. This CDR3 has 12 amino acids. Between the trimmed V and J ends, which lost 2 bases and 8 bases, there was a span of 7 bases. Material for sequencing was PBMCs or T cells enriched from blood (not recorded which). The V call is TRBV7-3, the J call TRBJ2-1; D perhaps matches TRBD2 (5 bases). The clonotype was recovered from a woman younger than 45 with acute COVID-19. In nucleotides, the CDR3 is TGTGCCAGCAGCTTACGGGGTGATGAGCAGTTCTTC. It is translated as CASSLRGDEQFF.